This record concerns one TCR beta chain sequence. It lacks a known antigen. It has no much larger one-base neighbor in the sample; base qualities were not kept. Via the germline V gene (reference sequence), CDR1 is LNHDA and CDR2 SQIVND. The CDR3 sequence holds 13 residues, the cysteine and phenylalanine included. Solely the CDR3 DNA is kept, with 39 bases framed from the first base. V is cut back by 5 bases and J by 7 bases, with 7 bases in the junction unmatched. The record originates from a study of cytomegalovirus exposure and HLA in healthy donors (dated by TCRdb to between 2016 and 2019). A note on the overall study: According to a later analysis, the 120 or so validation repertoires were produced on the same platform as the roughly 600 repertoires of the first cohort. The aim of the study was to test whether cataloging public T cell receptors could identify signatures of past pathogen exposure. Besides the first cohort of around 700 subjects, a separate validation cohort made up of 120 or so different subjects was used. To predict cytomegalovirus infection status, the study brought together high-throughput TCR immunosequencing, statistical association of individual TCRs with disease status, and machine learning.

Donors formed part of the validation cohort, which comprised over a hundred subjects and was distinct from the first cohort of 550 to 850 subjects. What the authors observed across the whole study: A few of the identified cytomegalovirus-associated TCR beta chains were confirmed in vitro to be specific for cytomegalovirus antigens. Cytomegalovirus status was reported to be diagnosed by the classifier with high specificity and sensitivity in both the original and validation cohorts. All 130 or so repertoires were used to score co-occurrence in the validation cohort in a later analysis, because that analysis had no HLA typing for the cohort. A later analysis found that TCRs clustered in the first cohort also tended to co-occur in the roughly 120 validation repertoires, with approximately 94% of cluster scores above 0. The study gave a list of 150 to 200 TCR beta chains associated with cytomegalovirus. The authors suggested that the approach could potentially be generalized to other disease states and immunological phenotypes. Most TCR sequences were observed very rarely across donors, whereas some public TCRs were present in many individuals.

The library was made by the immunoSEQ multiplex PCR assay. On the authors' methods: A statistical classification framework was built for diagnosing cytomegalovirus status from the catalog of TCR beta chain sequences. Imported from immuneACCESS, the table was reduced by TCRdb to in-frame sequences with V and J called. These copies leave out some clones; in studies compared against another copy, an unresolved V gene accounts for under half, and the cause of the remainder is not known. The V and J calls and clone size are taken from that table; D and trimming were inferred from the DNA. In all, the sample holds 100,000 or so clones, and about 95% of those were seen once. Roughly 0.89% of the sample lies in the top ten.

This sequence uses TRBV19 and TRBJ1-2, and 7 junction bases match TRBD1. The TCR originated in a woman aged 18-29 years in good health and CMV-seronegative. Specimen: PBMCs. At the DNA level, the sequence is TGTGCCAGTAGTCCCCGACAGGGCTCTGGCTACACCTTC. Its coded protein is CASSPRQGSGYTF.